This is a list of T cell receptor beta chains from one sample in a study of shared clonotypes between healthy human individuals. Clones were sequenced by immunoSEQ multiplex PCR, and TCRdb holds only the in-frame ones, with some missing. The repertoire includes about 2 million clones, about 95% of them detected once, and around 1.1% sits in the top ten. The sample taken for sequencing was naive CD8+ T cells sorted from blood. Source of these receptors: a man between 18 and 29 years old in good health. The CDR3 runs from the conserved cysteine through the conserved F or W. A D gene is named only where the DNA matches it firmly. Clone size is shown for a subset of rows, as once, few, many or a class of expanded clone.

TRBJ2-7 | NA | TRBD1 | TRBV27 | TGTGCCAGCAGTTTATCCATGGACAGGGTCTACCACGAGCAGTACTTC | CASSLSMDRVYHEQYF
TRBJ1-1 | NA | NA | TRBV15 | TGTGCCACCAGCGGGGGGGAGAACACTGAAGCTTTCTTT | CATSGGENTEAFF
TRBJ1-2 | NA | NA | TRBV15 | TGTGCCACCAGCTTAGAGGGAGGCTATGGCTACACCTTC | CATSLEGGYGYTF
TRBJ1-1 | NA | NA | TRBV29-1 | TGCAGCGTTGAAGATCTACGGGACGGAGCTTTCTTT | CSVEDLRDGAFF
TRBJ2-7 | once | TRBD1 | TRBV13 | TGTGCCAGCAGCAAAGGGACAGTTCAAAACTACGAGCAGTACTTC | CASSKGTVQNYEQYF
TRBJ2-1 | once | TRBD2 | TRBV15 | TGTGCCACTACCGGGACTAGCGGATACAATGAGCAGTTCTTC | CATTGTSGYNEQFF
TRBJ2-7 | NA | TRBD1 | TRBV19 | TGTGCCAGTAGTATAATGGGGACAGACTACGAGCAGTACTTC | CASSIMGTDYEQYF
TRBJ2-1 | NA | NA | TRBV4-3 | TGCGCCAGCAGCCCTGCTCAAGCGGGTGACTACAATGAGCAGTTCTTC | CASSPAQAGDYNEQFF
TRBJ2-7 | NA | NA | TRBV10-3 | TGTGCCATCAGTGATACAGGGCCAAAATCTCCCTACGAGCAGTACTTC | CAISDTGPKSPYEQYF
TRBJ2-3 | NA | TRBD2 | TRBV7-9 | TGTGCCAGCAGCGAAGCTAGCGGGGGGGGTACAGATACGCAGTATTTT | CASSEASGGGTDTQYF
TRBJ1-5 | NA | TRBD1 | TRBV4-1 | TGCGCCAGCAGCCAAGGTCCGGCAGGGGGCGATCAGCCCCAGCATTTT | CASSQGPAGGDQPQHF